Listed below are T cell receptor beta chains from one sample, sequenced in a study of T cells in narcolepsy. Repertoires were generated with immunoSEQ multiplex PCR, while TCRdb's copy carries only in-frame clones and drops some. This table holds around 33,000 clones, around 83% found once. The material sequenced was CD45RA- memory CD4+ T cells from PBMCs. All receptors come from a human donor with narcolepsy. CDR3s include the opening cysteine and the closing phenylalanine or tryptophan.

TRBV7-3 CASSSKLAGVYNEQFF
TRBV6-1 CASSESFGALDSTEAFF
TRBV10-3 CAIADRGESTDTQYF
TRBV4-1 CASSQDDRVGNQPQHF
TRBV7-8 CASSLSPGHGYTF
TRBV19 CASSWSQETQYF
TRBV2 CASSEALVAVGYTF
TRBV9 CASSVVQGSEAFF
TRBV5-4 CASRFGQGTEAFF
TRBV9 CASSVRGLETQYF
TRBV28 CASTTDSFYGYTF
TRBV30 CAWSVRKGSTDTQYF
TRBV5-1 CASSPQGGRGSRQETQYF
TRBV2 CASSQQGSYQPQHF
TRBV27 CASSLRPGLASDEQFF
TRBV6-1 CASSVMGNTEAFF
TRBV6-1 CASSDTGTVNTEAFF
TRBV7-8 CASSERVTGELFF
TRBV11-2 CASSLYRVATEAFF
TRBV7-2 CASSKGLAGDANTGELFF
TRBV7-3 CASSVAAGNSPLHF
TRBV9 CASSVASRAQVTGELFF
TRBV9 CASSVQGSSYNEQFF
TRBV5-1 CASSLGPGDNEKLFF
TRBV5-1 CASSLGNLQGLKEQYF
TRBV6-6 CASSPYRGSYEQYF
TRBV19 CASSLTGLNEKLFF
TRBV11-2 CASSRDRGYTEAFF
TRBV2 CASSGGRGNYGYTF
TRBV5-1 CASSWGARNEQFF
TRBV7-3 CASSPTAWTFKNTGELFF
TRBV5-1 CASSLTSGSYNEQFF
TRBV29-1 CSARQGGTDTQYF
TRBV27 CASRGKGGPLNQPQHF
TRBV16 CASILGQSNYGYTF
TRBV30 CAWSSRGLNEKLFF
TRBV19 CANRGQRGPSGNTIYF
TRBV12-5 CASGSSYEQYF
TRBV2 CASKRQGYYNEQFF
TRBV7-7 CASSLETSGEQYF
TRBV30 CAWSTSGTEAFF
TRBV30 CAWGLTGQGPLSPLHF
TRBV19 CASSNGAVGRSNQPQHF
TRBV18 CASSPDIPGTGRNTIYF
TRBV29-1 CSVVLRNTEAFF